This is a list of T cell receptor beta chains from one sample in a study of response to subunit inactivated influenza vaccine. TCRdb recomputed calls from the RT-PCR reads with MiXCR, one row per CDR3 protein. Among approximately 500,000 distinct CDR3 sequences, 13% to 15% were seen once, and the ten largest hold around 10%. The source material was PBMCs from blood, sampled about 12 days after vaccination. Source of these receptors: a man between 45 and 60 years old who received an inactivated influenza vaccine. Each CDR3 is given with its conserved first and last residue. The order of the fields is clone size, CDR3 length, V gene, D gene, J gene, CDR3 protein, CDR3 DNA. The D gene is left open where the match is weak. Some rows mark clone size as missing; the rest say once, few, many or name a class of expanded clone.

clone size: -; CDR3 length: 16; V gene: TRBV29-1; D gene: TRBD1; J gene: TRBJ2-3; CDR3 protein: CSVEEPGGWTTDTQYF; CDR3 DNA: TGCAGCGTTGAAGAGCCAGGGGGTTGGACCACAGATACGCAGTATTTT
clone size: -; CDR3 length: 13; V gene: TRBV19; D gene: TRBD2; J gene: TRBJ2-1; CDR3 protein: CASFGTSGNEQFF; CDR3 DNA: TGTGCCAGCTTTGGGACTAGCGGCAATGAGCAGTTCTTC
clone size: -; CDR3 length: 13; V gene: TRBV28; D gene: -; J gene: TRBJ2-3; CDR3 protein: CASTRDRADTQYF; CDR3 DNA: TGTGCCAGCACCCGCGACCGGGCCGATACGCAGTATTTT
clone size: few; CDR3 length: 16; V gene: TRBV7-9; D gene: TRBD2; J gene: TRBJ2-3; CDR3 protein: CASSLGGLAIGDTQYF; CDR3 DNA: TGTGCCAGCAGCTTAGGGGGACTAGCGATAGGAGATACGCAGTATTTT
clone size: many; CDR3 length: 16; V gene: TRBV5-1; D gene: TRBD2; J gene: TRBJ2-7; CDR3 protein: CASSPRTSGVSYEQYF; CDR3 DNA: TGCGCCAGCAGCCCTCGGACTAGCGGGGTTTCCTACGAGCAGTACTTC
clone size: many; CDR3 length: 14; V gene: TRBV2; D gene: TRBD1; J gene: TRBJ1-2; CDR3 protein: CASSVQGSGYGYTF; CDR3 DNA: TGTGCCAGCAGTGTACAGGGGTCCGGCTATGGCTACACCTTC
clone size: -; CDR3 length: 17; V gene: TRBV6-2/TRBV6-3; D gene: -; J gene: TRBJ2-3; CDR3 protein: CASSYLYRTRTTDTQYF; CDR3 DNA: TGTGCCAGCAGCTACCTCTATCGGACACGGACCACAGATACGCAGTATTTT
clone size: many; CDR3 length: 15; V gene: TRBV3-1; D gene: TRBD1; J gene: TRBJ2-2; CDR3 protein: CASSPGTGFTGELFF; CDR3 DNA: TGTGCCAGCAGCCCTGGGACAGGTTTTACCGGGGAGCTGTTTTTT
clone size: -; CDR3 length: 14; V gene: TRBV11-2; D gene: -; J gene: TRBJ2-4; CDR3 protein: CASSWDVAKNIQYF; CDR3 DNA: TGTGCCAGCAGCTGGGACGTAGCCAAAAACATTCAGTACTTC
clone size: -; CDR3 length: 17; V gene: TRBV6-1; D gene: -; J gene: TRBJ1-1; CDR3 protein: CASTEGFSRIMNTEAFF; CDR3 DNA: TGTGCCAGCACCGAGGGGTTCTCTCGTATAATGAACACTGAAGCTTTCTTT
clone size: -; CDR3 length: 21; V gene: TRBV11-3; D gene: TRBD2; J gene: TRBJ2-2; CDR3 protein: CASSSLRVAGGGGQNTGELFF; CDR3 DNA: TGTGCCAGCAGCTCCCTTCGGGTAGCGGGAGGAGGTGGCCAGAACACCGGGGAGCTGTTTTTT
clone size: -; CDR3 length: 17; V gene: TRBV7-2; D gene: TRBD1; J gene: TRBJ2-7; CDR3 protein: CASSLVPLGQGAYEQYF; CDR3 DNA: TGTGCCAGCAGCTTAGTTCCTTTGGGACAGGGTGCCTACGAGCAGTACTTC
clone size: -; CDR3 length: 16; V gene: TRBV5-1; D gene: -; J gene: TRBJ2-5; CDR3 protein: CASSLMSGEYQETQYF; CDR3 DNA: TGCGCCAGCAGCTTGATGTCAGGAGAGTACCAAGAGACCCAGTACTTC
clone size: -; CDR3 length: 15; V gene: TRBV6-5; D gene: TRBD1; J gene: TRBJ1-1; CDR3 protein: CASSYRTGGYTEAFF; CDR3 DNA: TGTGCCAGCAGTTACAGGACAGGGGGCTACACTGAAGCTTTCTTT
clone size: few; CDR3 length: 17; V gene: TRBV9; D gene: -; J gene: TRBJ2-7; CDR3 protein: CASSVFGEPVPFYEQYF; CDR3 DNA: TGTGCCAGCAGCGTATTTGGAGAACCAGTACCTTTCTACGAGCAGTACTTC
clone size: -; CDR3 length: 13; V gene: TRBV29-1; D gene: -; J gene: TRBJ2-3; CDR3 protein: CSVARVLTDTQYF; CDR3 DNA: TGCAGCGTTGCCCGGGTCCTCACAGATACGCAGTATTTT
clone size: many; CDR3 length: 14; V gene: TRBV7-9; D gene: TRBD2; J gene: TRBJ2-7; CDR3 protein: CASSLDSGGYEQYF; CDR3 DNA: TGTGCCAGCAGCTTAGATAGCGGGGGCTACGAGCAGTACTTC
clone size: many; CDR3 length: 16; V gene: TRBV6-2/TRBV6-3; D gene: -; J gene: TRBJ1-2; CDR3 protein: CASTHLGRGTRYGYTF; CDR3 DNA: TGTGCCAGCACCCATCTTGGCAGGGGTACCCGCTATGGCTACACCTTC
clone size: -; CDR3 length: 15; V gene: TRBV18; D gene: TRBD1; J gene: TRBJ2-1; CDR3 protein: CASSPRGQDYNEQFF; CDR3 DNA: TGTGCCAGCTCGCCCAGGGGGCAAGACTACAATGAGCAGTTCTTC
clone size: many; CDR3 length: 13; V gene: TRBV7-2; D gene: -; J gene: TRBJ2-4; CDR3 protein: CASSWTAKNIQYF; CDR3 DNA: TGTGCCAGCAGCTGGACAGCCAAAAACATTCAGTACTTC
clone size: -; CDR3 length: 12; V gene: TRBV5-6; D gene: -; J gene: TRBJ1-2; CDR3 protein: CASSVDTYGYTF; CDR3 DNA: TGTGCCAGCAGCGTAGACACCTATGGCTACACCTTC
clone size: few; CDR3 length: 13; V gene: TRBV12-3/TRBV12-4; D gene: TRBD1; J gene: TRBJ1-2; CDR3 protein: CASNDQGDYGYTF; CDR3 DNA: TGTGCCAGCAACGACCAGGGGGACTATGGCTACACCTTC
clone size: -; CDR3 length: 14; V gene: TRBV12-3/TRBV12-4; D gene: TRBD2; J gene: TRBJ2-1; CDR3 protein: CASISRGGGNEQFF; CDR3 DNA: TGTGCCAGCATATCGCGGGGGGGAGGGAATGAGCAGTTCTTC
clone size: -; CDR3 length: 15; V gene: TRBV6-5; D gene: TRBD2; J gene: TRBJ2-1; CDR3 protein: CASSLAGGPFNEQFF; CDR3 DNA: TGTGCCAGCAGTTTAGCGGGCGGTCCTTTCAATGAGCAGTTCTTC
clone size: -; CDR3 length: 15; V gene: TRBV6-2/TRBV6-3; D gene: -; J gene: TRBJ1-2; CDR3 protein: CASSYPRHSGSSYTF; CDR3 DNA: TGTGCCAGCAGTTACCCGCGGCACAGCGGGTCGAGCTACACCTTC
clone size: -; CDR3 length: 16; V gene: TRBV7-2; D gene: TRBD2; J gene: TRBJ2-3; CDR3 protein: CASSSGGTSGSRTQYF; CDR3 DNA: TGTGCCAGCAGCTCCGGGGGGACTAGCGGGAGTCGAACGCAGTATTTT
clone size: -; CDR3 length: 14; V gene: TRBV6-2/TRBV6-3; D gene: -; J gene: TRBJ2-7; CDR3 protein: CASSYRGQIYEQYF; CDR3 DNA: TGTGCCAGCAGTTACCGTGGTCAGATCTACGAGCAGTACTTC
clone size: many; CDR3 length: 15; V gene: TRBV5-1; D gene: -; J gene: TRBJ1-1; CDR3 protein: CASSLAQGWNTEAFF; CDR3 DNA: TGCGCCAGCAGCTTGGCGCAGGGATGGAACACTGAAGCTTTCTTT
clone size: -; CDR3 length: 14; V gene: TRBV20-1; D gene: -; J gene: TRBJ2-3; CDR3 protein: CSAREATLPDTQYF; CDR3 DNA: TGCAGTGCTAGAGAGGCTACCCTCCCAGATACGCAGTATTTT
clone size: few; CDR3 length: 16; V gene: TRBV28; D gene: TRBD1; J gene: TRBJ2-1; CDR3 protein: CASAGGATLYYNEQFF; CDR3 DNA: TGTGCCAGTGCAGGGGGCGCGACGCTCTACTACAATGAGCAGTTCTTC
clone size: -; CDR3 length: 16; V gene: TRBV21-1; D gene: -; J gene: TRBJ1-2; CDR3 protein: CASSKDDRGLNYGYTF; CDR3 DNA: TGTGCCAGCAGCAAGGATGACAGGGGGCTCAACTATGGCTACACCTTC
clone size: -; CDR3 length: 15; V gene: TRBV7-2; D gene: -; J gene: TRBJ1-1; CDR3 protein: CASSERYGGGAEAFF; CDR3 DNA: TGTGCCAGCAGCGAAAGATACGGTGGGGGCGCTGAAGCTTTCTTT